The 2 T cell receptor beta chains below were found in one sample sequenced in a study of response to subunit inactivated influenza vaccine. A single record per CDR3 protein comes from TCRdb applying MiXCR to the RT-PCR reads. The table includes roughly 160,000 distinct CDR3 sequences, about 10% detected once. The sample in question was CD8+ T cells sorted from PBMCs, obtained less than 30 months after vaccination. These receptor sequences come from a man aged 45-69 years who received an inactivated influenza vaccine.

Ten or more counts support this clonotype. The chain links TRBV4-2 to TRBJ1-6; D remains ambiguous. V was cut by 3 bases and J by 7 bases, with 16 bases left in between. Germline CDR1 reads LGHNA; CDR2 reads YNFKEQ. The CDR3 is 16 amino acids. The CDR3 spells CASSQTFLGPNSPLHF. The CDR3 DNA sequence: TGTGCCAGCAGCCAGACCTTCCTTGGTCCAAATTCACCCCTCCACTTT.

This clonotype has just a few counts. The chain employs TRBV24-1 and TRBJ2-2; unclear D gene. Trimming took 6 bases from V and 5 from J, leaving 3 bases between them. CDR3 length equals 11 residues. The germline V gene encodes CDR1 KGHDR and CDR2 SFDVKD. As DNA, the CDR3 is TGTGCCACCAGTAAAACCGGGGAGCTGTTTTTT. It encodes CATSKTGELFF.